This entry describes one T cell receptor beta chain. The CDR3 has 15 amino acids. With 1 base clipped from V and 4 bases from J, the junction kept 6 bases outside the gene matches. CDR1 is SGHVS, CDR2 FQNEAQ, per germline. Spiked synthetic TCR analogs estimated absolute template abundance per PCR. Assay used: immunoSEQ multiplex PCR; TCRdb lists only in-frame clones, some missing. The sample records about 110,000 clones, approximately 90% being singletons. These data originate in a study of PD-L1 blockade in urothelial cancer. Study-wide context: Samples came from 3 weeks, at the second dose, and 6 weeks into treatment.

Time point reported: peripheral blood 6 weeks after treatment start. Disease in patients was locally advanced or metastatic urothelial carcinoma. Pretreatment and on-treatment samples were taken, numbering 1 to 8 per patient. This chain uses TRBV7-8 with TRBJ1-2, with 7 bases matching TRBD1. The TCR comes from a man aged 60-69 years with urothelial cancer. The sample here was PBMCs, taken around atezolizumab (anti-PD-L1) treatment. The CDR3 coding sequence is TGTGCCAGCAGCTTAGTCGGGCAGGGGGGCTATGGCTACACCTTC. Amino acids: CASSLVGQGGYGYTF.